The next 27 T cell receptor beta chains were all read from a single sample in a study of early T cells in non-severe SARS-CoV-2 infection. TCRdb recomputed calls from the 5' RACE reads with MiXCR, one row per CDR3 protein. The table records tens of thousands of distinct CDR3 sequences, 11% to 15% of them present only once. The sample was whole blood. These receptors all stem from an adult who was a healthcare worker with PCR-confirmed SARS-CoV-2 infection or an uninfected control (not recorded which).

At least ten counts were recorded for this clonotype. The DNA for the CDR3 is TGTGCCAGCAGCTTAACGGGGGCCAACTACAATGAGCAGTTCTTC. Translation: CASSLTGANYNEQFF. The chain links TRBV7-3 to TRBJ2-1; D is possibly TRBD1 (6 bases). From germline, CDR1 is SGHTA and CDR2 FQGTGA. The CDR3 has 15 amino acids. V gave up 0 bases and J gave up 3 bases, with 9 bases separating them.

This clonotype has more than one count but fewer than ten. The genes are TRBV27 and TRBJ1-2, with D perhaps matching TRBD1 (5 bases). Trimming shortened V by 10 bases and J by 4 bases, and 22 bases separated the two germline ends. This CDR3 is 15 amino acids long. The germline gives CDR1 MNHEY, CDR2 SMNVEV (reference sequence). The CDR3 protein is CATLREWGIGYGYTF. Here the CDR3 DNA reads TGTGCCACCCTGCGTGAGTGGGGCATTGGCTATGGCTACACCTTC.

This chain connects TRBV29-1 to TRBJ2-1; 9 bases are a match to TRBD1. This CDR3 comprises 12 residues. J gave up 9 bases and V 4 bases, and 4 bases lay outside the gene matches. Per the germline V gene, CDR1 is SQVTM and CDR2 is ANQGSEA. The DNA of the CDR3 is TGCAGCGTTGGGGACAGGGTTACTGAGCAGTTCTTC. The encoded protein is CSVGDRVTEQFF.

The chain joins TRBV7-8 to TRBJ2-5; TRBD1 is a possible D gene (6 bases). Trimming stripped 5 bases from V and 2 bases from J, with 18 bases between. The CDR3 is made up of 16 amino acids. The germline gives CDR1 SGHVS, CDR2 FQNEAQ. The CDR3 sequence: CASSGPGQQEQETQYF. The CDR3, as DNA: TGTGCCAGCAGCGGTCCGGGACAACAGGAGCAAGAGACCCAGTACTTC.

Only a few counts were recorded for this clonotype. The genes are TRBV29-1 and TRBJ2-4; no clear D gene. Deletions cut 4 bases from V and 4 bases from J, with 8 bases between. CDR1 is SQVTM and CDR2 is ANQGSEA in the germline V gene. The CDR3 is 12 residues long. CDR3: CSVGTVKNIQYF. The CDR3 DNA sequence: TGCAGCGTTGGGACGGTAAAAAACATTCAGTACTTC.

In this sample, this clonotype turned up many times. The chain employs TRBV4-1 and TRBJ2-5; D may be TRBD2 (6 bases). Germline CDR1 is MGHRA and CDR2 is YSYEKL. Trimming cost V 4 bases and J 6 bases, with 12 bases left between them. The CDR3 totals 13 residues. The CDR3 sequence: CASSPASGQTQYF. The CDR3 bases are TGCGCCAGCAGCCCGGCAAGCGGGCAGACCCAGTACTTC.

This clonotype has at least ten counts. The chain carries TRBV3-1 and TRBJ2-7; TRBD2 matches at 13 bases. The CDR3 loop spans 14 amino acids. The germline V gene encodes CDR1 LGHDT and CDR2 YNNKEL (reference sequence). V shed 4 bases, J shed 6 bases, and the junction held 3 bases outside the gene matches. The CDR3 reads CASSLGLAGVEQYF. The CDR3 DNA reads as TGTGCCAGCAGCCTAGGACTAGCGGGAGTCGAGCAGTACTTC.

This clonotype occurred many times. CDR3 sequence: CASSYEIAGGTYNEQFF. CDR3 DNA: TGTGCCAGCAGTTACGAAATAGCGGGAGGGACCTACAATGAGCAGTTCTTC. V usage is TRBV6-2 or TRBV6-3 and J usage is TRBJ2-1; TRBD2 agrees at 11 bases. V lost 2 bases, J lost 2 bases, and 5 bases stayed unmatched. The length of the CDR3 is 17 residues. CDR1 is MNHEY, CDR2 SVGEGT, per germline.

CDR3 residues: CASSYLETQYF. As DNA, the CDR3 is TGTGCCAGCAGTTATTTAGAGACCCAGTACTTC. The rearrangement links TRBV6-5 to TRBJ2-5, with no clear D. Germline loops: CDR1 MNHEY, CDR2 SVGAGI. V was pared by 3 bases and J by 4 bases, with 3 bases between. The CDR3 runs 11 residues.

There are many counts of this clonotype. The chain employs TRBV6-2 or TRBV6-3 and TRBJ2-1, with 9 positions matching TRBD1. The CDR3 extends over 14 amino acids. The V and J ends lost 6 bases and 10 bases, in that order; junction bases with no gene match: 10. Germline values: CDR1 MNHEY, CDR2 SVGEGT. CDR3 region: CASRWDRAGWEQFF. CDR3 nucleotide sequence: TGTGCCAGCAGGTGGGACAGGGCCGGATGGGAGCAGTTCTTC.

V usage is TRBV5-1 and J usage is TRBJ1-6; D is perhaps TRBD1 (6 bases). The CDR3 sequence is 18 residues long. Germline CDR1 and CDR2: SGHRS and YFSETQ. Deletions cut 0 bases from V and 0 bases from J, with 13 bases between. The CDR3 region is CASSLVTGPRSYNSPLHF. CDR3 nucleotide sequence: TGCGCCAGCAGCTTGGTTACAGGGCCTCGCTCCTATAATTCACCCCTCCACTTT.

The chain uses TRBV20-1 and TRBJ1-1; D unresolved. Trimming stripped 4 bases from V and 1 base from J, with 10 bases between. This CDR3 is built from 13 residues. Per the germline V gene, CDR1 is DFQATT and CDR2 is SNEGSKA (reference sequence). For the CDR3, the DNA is TGCAGTGCTACTCCAGGAGCGAACACTGAAGCTTTCTTT. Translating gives CSATPGANTEAFF.

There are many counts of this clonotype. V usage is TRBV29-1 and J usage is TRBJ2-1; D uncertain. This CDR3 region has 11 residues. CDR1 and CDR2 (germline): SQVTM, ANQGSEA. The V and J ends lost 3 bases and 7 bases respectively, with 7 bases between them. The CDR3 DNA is TGCAGCGTTGAGCCTTCTAATGAGCAGTTCTTC. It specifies CSVEPSNEQFF.

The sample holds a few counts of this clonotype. CDR3 sequence (DNA): TGCAGCGTTGAAGATGATCCATTTCCAAACTATGGCTACACCTTC. Translating gives CSVEDDPFPNYGYTF. This rearrangement joins TRBV29-1 to TRBJ1-2; D gene unclear. There are 15 residues in the CDR3. V shed 0 bases and J shed 2 bases, with 13 bases lying between them. The germline CDR1 and CDR2 sequences are SQVTM and ANQGSEA.

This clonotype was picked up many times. The CDR3 DNA is TGTGCCAGCAGCTTACTAGGTCTAGAGCAGTTCTTC. It specifies CASSLLGLEQFF. This rearrangement joins TRBV7-9 to TRBJ2-1; no clear D. The CDR3 totals 12 residues. The V end was cut by 2 bases, the J end by 10 bases, with 9 bases between. The V gene's germline CDR1 is SEHNR and CDR2 FQNEAQ (reference sequence).

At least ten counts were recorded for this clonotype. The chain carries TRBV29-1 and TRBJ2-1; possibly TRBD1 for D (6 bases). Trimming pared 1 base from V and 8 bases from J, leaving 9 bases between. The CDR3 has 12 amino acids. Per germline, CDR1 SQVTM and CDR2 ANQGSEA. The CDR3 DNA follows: TGCAGCGTTGAAGGCAGGGGTGATGAGCAGTTCTTC. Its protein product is CSVEGRGDEQFF.

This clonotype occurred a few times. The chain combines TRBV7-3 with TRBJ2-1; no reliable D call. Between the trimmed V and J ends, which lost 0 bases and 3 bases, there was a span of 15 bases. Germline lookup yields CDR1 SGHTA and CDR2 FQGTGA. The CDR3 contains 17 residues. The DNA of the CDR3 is TGTGCCAGCAGCTTAACCGTGGGGAAGGGAAACTACAATGAGCAGTTCTTC. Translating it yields CASSLTVGKGNYNEQFF.

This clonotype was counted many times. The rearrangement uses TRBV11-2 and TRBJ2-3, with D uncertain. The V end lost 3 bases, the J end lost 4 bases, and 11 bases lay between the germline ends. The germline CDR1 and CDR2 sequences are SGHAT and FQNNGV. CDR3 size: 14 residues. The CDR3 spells CASSFRPMADTQYF. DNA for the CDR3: TGTGCCAGCAGCTTTAGACCAATGGCAGATACGCAGTATTTT.

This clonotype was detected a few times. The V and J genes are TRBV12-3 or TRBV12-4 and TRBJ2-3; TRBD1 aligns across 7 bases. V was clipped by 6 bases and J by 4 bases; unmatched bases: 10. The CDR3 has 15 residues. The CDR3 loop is CASSPGQVRSDTQYF. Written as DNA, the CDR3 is TGTGCCAGCAGCCCAGGACAGGTCCGGTCAGATACGCAGTATTTT.

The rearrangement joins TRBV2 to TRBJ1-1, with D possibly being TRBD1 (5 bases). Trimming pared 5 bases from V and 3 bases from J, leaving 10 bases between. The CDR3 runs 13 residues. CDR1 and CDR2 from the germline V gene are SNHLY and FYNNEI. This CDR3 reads CASSRDFHTEAFF. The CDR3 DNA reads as TGTGCCAGCAGTAGGGACTTTCACACTGAAGCTTTCTTT.

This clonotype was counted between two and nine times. CDR3 bases: TGTGCCAGCAGTCGTCTAGCGGGGGGGCCAGATACGCAGTATTTT. It is translated as CASSRLAGGPDTQYF. The chain uses TRBV9 and TRBJ2-3, with 12 bases matching TRBD2. Germline-derived CDR1 and CDR2 are SGDLS and YYNGEE. This CDR3 region has 15 residues. Trimming took 5 bases from V and 4 from J; bases not matched to a gene: 5.

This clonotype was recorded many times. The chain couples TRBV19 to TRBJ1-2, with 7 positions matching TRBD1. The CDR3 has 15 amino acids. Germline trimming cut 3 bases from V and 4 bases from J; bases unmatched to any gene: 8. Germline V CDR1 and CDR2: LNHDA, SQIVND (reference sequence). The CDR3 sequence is CASSIWSGQTYGYTF. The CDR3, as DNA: TGTGCCAGTAGTATCTGGTCGGGACAGACCTATGGCTACACCTTC.

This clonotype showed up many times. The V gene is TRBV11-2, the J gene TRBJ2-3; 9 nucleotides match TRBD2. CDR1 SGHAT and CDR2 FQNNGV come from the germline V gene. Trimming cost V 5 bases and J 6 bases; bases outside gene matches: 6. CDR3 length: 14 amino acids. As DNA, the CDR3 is TGTGCCAGCAGCCCCAATAGCGGGAGTGATACGCAGTATTTT. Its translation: CASSPNSGSDTQYF.

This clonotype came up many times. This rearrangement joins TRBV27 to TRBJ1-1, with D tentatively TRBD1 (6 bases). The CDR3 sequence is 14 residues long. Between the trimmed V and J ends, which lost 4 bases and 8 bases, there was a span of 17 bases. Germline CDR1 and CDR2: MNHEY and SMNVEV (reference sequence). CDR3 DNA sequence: TGTGCCAGCAGTTCCCCCGGAGGGGGGGGCGAAGCTTTCTTT. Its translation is CASSSPGGGGEAFF.

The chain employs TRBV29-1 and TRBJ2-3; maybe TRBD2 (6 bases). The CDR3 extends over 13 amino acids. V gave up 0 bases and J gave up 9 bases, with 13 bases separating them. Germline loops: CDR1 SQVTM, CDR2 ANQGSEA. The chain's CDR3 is CSVEDMASVTQYF. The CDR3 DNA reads TGCAGCGTTGAAGATATGGCTAGCGTCACGCAGTATTTT.

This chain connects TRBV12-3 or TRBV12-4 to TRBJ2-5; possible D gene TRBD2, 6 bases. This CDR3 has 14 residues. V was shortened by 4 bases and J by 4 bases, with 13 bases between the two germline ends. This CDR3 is CASSYLSGGETQYF. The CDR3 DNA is TGTGCCAGCAGTTACCTTAGCGGAGGAGAGACCCAGTACTTC.

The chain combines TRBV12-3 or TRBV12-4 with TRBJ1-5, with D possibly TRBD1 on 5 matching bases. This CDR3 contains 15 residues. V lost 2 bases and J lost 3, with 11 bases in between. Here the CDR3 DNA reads TGTGCCAGCAGTTTACGGGTGGGGGACAATCAGCCCCAGCATTTT. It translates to CASSLRVGDNQPQHF.